The 6 T cell receptor beta chains given below trace back to one sample, sequenced in a study of shared clonotypes between healthy human individuals. Produced via immunoSEQ multiplex PCR; TCRdb's table is partial and in-frame only. The table records around 2.1 million clones, 90% to 95% of them present only once. Cells designated naive CD8 were CD45RO-negative and were positively selected for CCR7, with terminally differentiated effector memory CD45RA+ cells excluded. The source material was naive CD8+ T cells from PBMCs. Receptors were obtained from a young man in good health. Some clones in this sample may be carry-over from other donors' samples.

This clone has only one observation. The chain has TRBV29-1 and TRBJ2-1; a weak D match, TRBD2 (5 bases). Per germline, CDR1 SQVTM and CDR2 ANQGSEA. CDR3 length: 17 residues. Trimming cost V 3 bases and J 4 bases, with 22 bases left between them. CDR3 in DNA: TGCAGCGTTGAGGGTCTAGCCAGAACTCGAAAGTACAATGAGCAGTTCTTC. It encodes CSVEGLARTRKYNEQFF.

The CDR3 region has the DNA TGTGCCAGCAGTGAATCGGACAGGCGAGGAAAACTGTTTTTT. Translated, it gives CASSESDRRGKLFF. The J gene is TRBJ1-4, the V gene TRBV2; 7 bases fit TRBD1. J lost 10 bases, V lost 2 bases, and 7 bases had no gene match. The CDR3 is 14 amino acids. Looked up from germline, CDR1 is SNHLY and CDR2 is FYNNEI.

This clone was seen only once. The V and J genes are TRBV6-4 and TRBJ1-5, with D unclear. The CDR3 length is 14 residues. V lost 4 bases to trimming and J lost 9 bases, with 16 bases between them. Germline CDR1 and CDR2: MRHNA and SNTAGT. The DNA for the CDR3 is TGTGCCAGCAGTGCGACGGACGGGTTGGGGCCCCAGCATTTT. It is translated as CASSATDGLGPQHF.

J is TRBJ2-1 and V is TRBV5-6; perhaps TRBD2 as D (5 bases). Germline values: CDR1 SGHDT, CDR2 YYEEEE. The CDR3 length is 18 residues. V gave up 0 bases and J gave up 9 bases, with 25 bases separating them. CDR3 in DNA: TGTGCCAGCAGCTTGGATGTCTTTTTGGAAGGGAGCCCGGGTGAGCAGTTCTTC. This sequence encodes CASSLDVFLEGSPGEQFF.

The chain links TRBV5-1 to TRBJ1-1; no reliable D call. The germline CDR1 and CDR2 sequences are SGHRS and YFSETQ. V was shortened by 0 bases and J by 11 bases, with 17 bases between the two germline ends. The CDR3 has 14 amino acids. CDR3 DNA sequence: TGCGCCAGCAGCTTGGCGACGGAGCCGCGGAAGGCTTTCTTT. Protein: CASSLATEPRKAFF.

The chain couples TRBV6-1 to TRBJ2-7; TRBD1 might be the D (6 bases). The CDR3 has 11 residues. Trimming stripped 8 bases from V and 4 bases from J, with 9 bases between. The germline V gene has CDR1 MNHNS and CDR2 SASEGT. The CDR3 DNA reads TGTGCCAGCCTGACAGGTTACGAGCAGTACTTC. Its protein product is CASLTGYEQYF.